These 7 T cell receptor beta chains originate from one sample sequenced in a study of high-grade serous ovarian cancer treatment subgroups (dated by TCRdb to the early 2020s). Library construction relied on the immunoSEQ multiplex PCR assay. TCRdb retrieved this table from immuneACCESS and kept in-frame rearrangements only. Not all clones are present; in checked studies, unresolved V genes account for under half, and no reason is known for the remainder. The sample profile shows fewer than 8,500 clones; 60% to 85% of them were found once. Together, the top ten hold 6.5% to 8.5% of the sample. Tumor samples were obtained before definitive surgery or chemotherapy. The sample taken for sequencing was tumor tissue. The source of these receptors is a human donor with high-grade serous ovarian cancer.

Only a few counts were recorded for this clone. This chain links TRBV5-8 with TRBJ1-5, with D unresolved. The V gene's germline CDR1 is SGHTS and CDR2 YDEGEE. Trimming shortened V by 0 bases and J by 7 bases, and 14 bases separated the two germline ends. The CDR3 has 15 amino acids. The CDR3, as DNA: TGTGCCAGCAGCTTGGGCAGTTCCAATAGGCAGCCCCAGCATTTT. It encodes CASSLGSSNRQPQHF.

The chain uses TRBV5-6 and TRBJ2-7, with TRBD2 matching over 11 bases. CDR1 is SGHDT, CDR2 YYEEEE, per germline. After removal of 4 bases from V and 6 bases from J, the junction contained 12 bases not matched to a gene. The CDR3 length is 16 residues. CDR3 sequence (DNA): TGTGCCAGCAGCAGAATAGCGGGAGGGGTATTACGCGAGCAGTACTTC. Residues: CASSRIAGGVLREQYF.

This chain joins TRBV18 and TRBJ2-5, with TRBD1 matching over 9 bases. The germline V gene encodes CDR1 KGHSH and CDR2 LQKENI. CDR3 length equals 14 residues. V shed 4 bases and J 3 bases; nucleotides not matched to a gene: 3. CDR3 amino acids: CASSLTGGEETQYF. CDR3 DNA: TGTGCCAGCTCACTCACAGGGGGCGAAGAGACCCAGTACTTC.

This clone came up once. The chain employs TRBV5-4 and TRBJ2-2; D is perhaps TRBD1 or TRBD2 (5 bases each). Germline CDR1 is SGHNT and CDR2 is YYREEE (reference sequence). Trimming took 3 bases from V and 0 from J, leaving 12 bases between them. The CDR3 has 16 residues. The CDR3, as DNA: TGTGCCAGCAGCTCACAACTAGGGGCGAACACCGGGGAGCTGTTTTTT. Amino acid sequence: CASSSQLGANTGELFF. Supplemented by reference TRBV5-4 and TRBJ2-2, the full variable domain reads ETGVTQSPTHLIKTRGQQVTLRCSSQSGHNTVSWYQQALGQGPQFIFQYYREEENGRGNFPPRFSGLQFPNYSSELNVNALELDDSALYLCASSSQLGANTGELFFGEGSRLTVL.

The J gene is TRBJ2-7, the V gene TRBV5-1; D call uncertain. The CDR3 consists of 11 residues. V dropped 4 bases and J dropped 0 bases, with 2 bases sitting between them. Germline CDR1 SGHRS, CDR2 YFSETQ. DNA for the CDR3: TGCGCCAGCAGCAGCTCCTACGAGCAGTACTTC. This gives the protein CASSSSYEQYF.

In its sample, this clone was seen once. The V and J genes are TRBV19 and TRBJ2-7, with D perhaps TRBD1 or TRBD2 (5 bases each). Germline V CDR1 and CDR2: LNHDA, SQIVND (reference sequence). V was trimmed by 3 bases and J by 1 base, leaving 16 bases between them. This CDR3 has 16 amino acids. CDR3 DNA: TGTGCCAGTAGTATTGATGGGGGTCCACCATCCTACGAGCAGTACTTC. It is translated as CASSIDGGPPSYEQYF.

The J gene is TRBJ2-7, the V gene TRBV5-1; TRBD2 is a possible D gene (6 bases). Germline loops: CDR1 SGHRS, CDR2 YFSETQ. The CDR3 has 14 residues. The germline V and J ends were trimmed by 0 bases and 6 bases, with 13 bases remaining between them. Here the CDR3 reads CASSLASVAGEQYF. CDR3 nucleotides: TGCGCCAGCAGCTTGGCTAGCGTGGCGGGCGAGCAGTACTTC.